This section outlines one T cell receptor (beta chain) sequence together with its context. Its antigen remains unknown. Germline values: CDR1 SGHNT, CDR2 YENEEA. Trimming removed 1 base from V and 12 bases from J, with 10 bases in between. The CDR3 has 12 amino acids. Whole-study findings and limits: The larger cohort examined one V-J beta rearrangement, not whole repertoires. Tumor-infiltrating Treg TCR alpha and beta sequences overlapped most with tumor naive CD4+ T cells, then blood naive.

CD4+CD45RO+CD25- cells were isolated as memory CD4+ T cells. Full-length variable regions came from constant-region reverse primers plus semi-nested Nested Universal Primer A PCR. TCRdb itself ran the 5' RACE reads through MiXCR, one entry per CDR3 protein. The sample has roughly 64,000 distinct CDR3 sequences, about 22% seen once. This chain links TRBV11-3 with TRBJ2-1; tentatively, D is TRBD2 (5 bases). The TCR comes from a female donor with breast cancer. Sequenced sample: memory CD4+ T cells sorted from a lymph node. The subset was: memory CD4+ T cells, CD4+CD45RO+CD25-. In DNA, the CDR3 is TGTGCCAGCAGCTTAGGCGGAGGCTGGCAGTTCTTC. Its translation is CASSLGGGWQFF.